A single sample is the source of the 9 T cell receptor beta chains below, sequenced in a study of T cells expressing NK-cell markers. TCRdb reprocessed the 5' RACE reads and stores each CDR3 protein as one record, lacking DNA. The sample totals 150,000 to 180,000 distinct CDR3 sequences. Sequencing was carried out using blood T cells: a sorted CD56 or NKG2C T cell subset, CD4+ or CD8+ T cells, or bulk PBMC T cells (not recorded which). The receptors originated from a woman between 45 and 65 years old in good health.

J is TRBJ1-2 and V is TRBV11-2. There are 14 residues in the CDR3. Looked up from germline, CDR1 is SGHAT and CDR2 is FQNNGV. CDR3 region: CASSLAGSLYGYTF.

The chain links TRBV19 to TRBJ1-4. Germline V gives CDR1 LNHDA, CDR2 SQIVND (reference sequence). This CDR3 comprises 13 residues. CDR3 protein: CASRPRENEKLFF.

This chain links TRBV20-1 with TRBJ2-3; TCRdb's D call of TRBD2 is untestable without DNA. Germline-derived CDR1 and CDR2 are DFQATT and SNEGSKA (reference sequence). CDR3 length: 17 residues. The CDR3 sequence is CSASYLHREVGADTQYF.

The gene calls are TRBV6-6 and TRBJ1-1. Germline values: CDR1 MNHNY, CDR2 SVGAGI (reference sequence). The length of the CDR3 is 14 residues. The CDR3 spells CASLGLGGNTEAFF.

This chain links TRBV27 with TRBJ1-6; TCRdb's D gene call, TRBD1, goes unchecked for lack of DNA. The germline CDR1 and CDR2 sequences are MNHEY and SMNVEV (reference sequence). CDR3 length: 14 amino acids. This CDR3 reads CASSLGGYNSPLHF.

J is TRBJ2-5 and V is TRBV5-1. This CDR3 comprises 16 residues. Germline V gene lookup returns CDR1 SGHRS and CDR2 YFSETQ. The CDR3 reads CASSQTPFLSGETQYF.

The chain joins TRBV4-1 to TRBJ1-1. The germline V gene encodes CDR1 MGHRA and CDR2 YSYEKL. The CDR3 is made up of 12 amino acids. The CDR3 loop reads CASSRGYTEAFF.

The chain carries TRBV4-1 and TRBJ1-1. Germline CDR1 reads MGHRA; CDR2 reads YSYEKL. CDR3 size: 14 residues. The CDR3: CASSQVWDLTEAFF.

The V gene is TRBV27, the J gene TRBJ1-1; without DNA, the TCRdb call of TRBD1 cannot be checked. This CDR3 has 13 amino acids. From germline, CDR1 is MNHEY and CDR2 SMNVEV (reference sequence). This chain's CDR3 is CASSSLGQAEAFF.